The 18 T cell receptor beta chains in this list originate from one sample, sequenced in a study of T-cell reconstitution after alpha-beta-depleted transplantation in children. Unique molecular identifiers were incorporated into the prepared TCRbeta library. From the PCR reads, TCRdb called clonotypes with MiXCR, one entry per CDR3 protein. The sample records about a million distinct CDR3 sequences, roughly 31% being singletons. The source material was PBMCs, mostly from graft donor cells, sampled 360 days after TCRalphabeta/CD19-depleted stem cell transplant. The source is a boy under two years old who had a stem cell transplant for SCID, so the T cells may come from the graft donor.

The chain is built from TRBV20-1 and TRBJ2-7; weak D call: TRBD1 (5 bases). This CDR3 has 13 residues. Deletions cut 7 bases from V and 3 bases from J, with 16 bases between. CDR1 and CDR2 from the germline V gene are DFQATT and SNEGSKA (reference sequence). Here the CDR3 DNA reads TGCAGTGTCCAGGGTGACGGGCGCTACGAGCAGTACTTC. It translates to CSVQGDGRYEQYF.

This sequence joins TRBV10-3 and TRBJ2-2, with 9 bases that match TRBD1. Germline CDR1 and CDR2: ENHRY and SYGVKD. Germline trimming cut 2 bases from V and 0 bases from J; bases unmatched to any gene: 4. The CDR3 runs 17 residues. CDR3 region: CAISEQQGAPNTGELFF. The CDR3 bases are TGTGCCATCAGTGAGCAACAGGGGGCCCCGAACACCGGGGAGCTGTTTTTT.

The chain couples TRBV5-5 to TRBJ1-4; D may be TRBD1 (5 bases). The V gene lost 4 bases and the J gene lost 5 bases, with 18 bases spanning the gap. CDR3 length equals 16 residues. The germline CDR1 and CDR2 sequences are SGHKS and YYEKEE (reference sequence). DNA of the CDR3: TGTGCCAGCAGCCTTGGATTGAGGGGATCAAATGAAAAACTGTTTTTT. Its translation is CASSLGLRGSNEKLFF.

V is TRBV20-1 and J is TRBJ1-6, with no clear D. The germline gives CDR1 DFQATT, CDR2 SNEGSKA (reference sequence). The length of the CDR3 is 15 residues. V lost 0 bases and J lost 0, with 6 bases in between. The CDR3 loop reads CSAREASSYNSPLHF. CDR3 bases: TGCAGTGCTAGAGAGGCGAGCTCCTATAATTCACCCCTCCACTTT.

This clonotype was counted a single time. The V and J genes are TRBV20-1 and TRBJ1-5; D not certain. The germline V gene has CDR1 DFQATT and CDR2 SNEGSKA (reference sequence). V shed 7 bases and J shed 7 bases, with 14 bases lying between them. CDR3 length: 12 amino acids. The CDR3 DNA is TGCAGTGTATCCAGGCACATGCAGCCCCAGCATTTT. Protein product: CSVSRHMQPQHF.

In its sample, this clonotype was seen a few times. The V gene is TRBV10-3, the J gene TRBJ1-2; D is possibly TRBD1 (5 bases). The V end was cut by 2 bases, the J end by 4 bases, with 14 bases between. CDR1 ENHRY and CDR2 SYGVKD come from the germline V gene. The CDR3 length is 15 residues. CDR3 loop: CAISEPRGQGYGYTF. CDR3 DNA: TGTGCCATCAGTGAGCCACGGGGCCAGGGCTATGGCTACACCTTC.

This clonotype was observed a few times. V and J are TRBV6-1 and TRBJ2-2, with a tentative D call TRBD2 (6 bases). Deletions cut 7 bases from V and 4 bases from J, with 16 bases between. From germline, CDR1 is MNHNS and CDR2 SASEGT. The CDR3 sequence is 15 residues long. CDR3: CASTMTRSFTGELFF. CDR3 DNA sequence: TGTGCCAGCACTATGACTAGGAGTTTCACCGGGGAGCTGTTTTTT.

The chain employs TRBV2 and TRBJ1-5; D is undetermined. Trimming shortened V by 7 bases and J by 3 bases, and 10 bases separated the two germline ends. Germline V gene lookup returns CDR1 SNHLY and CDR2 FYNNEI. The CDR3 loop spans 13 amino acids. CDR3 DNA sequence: TGTGCCAGCACGGCGGGGAACAATCAGCCCCAGCATTTT. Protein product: CASTAGNNQPQHF.

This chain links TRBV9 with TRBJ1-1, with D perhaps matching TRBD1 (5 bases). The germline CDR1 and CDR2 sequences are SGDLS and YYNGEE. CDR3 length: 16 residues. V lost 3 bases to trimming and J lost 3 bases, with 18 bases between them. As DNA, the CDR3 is TGTGCCAGCAGCGCCGGGGGGAGGCAGGGTGACACTGAAGCTTTCTTT. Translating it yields CASSAGGRQGDTEAFF.

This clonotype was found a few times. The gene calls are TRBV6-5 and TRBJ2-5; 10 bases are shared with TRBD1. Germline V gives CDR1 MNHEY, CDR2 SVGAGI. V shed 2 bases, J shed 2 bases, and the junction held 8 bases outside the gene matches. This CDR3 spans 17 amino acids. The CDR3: CASSYGQGDVEQETQYF. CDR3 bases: TGTGCCAGCAGTTACGGACAGGGGGATGTGGAACAAGAGACCCAGTACTTC.

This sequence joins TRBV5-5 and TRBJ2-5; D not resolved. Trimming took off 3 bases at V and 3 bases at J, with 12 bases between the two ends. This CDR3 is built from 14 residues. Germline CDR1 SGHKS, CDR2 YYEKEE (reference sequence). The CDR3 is CASSSQRGKETQYF. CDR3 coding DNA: TGTGCCAGCAGCTCACAGCGCGGAAAAGAGACCCAGTACTTC.

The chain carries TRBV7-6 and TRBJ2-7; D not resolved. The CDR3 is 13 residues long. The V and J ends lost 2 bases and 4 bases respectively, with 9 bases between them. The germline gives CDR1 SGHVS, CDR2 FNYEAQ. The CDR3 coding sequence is TGTGCCAGCAGCTTATTCTTCCGTTACGAGCAGTACTTC. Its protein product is CASSLFFRYEQYF. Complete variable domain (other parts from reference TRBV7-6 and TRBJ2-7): GAGVSQSPRYKVTKRGQDVALRCDPISGHVSLYWYRQALGQGPEFLTYFNYEAQQDKSGLPNDRFSAERPEGSISTLTIQRTEQRDSAMYRCASSLFFRYEQYFGPGTRLTVT.

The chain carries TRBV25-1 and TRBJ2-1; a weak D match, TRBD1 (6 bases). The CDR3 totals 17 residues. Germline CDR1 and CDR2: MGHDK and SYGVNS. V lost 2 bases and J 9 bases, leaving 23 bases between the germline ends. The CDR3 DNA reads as TGTGCCAGCAGTGAAAGGGGGACCCGACCGAATTGGGGTGAGCAGTTCTTC. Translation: CASSERGTRPNWGEQFF.

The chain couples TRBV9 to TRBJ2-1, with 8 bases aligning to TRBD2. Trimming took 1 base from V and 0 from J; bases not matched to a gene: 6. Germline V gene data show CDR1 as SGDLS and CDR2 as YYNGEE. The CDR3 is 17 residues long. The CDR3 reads CASSVLAGGSSYNEQFF. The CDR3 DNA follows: TGTGCCAGCAGCGTACTAGCGGGTGGGAGCTCCTACAATGAGCAGTTCTTC. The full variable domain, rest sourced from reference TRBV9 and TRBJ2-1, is DSGVTQTPKHLITATGQRVTLRCSPRSGDLSVYWYQQSLDQGLQFLIQYYNGEERAKGNILERFSAQQFPDLHSELNLSSLELGDSALYFCASSVLAGGSSYNEQFFGPGTRLTVL.

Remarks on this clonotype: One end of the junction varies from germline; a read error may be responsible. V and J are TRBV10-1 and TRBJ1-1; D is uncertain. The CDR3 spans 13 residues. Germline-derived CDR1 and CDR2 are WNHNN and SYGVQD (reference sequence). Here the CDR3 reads CATSEGQHTEAFF. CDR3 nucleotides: TGCGCCACCAGTGAAGGTCAGCACACTGAAGCTTTCTTT.

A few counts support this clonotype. CDR3: CASSRGPVTSSYNEQFF. The CDR3 DNA is TGTGCCAGCAGCCGAGGGCCGGTAACGAGCTCCTACAATGAGCAGTTCTTC. The chain combines TRBV14 with TRBJ2-1; D perhaps matches TRBD2 (5 bases). Germline CDR1 SGHDN, CDR2 FVKESK. The CDR3 consists of 17 residues. V dropped 4 bases and J dropped 0 bases, with 16 bases sitting between them. Full variable domain (rest looked up from reference TRBV14 and TRBJ2-1): EAGVTQFPSHSVIEKGQTVTLRCDPISGHDNLYWYRRVMGKEIKFLLHFVKESKQDESGMPNNRFLAERTGGTYSTLKVQPAELEDSGVYFCASSRGPVTSSYNEQFFGPGTRLTVL.

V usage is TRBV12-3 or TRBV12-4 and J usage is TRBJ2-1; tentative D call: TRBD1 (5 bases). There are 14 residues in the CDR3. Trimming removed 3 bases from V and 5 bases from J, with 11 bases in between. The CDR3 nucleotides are TGTGCCAGCAGTTTCGGTCAGGGAAACAATGAGCAGTTCTTC. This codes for CASSFGQGNNEQFF.

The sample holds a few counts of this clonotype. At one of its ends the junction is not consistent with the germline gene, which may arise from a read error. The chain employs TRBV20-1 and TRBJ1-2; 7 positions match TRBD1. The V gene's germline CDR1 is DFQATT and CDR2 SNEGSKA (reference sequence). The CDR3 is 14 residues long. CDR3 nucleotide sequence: TGCAGTGCTGGAGACAGGGTTGGGAACCTAGGCTACACCTTC. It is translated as CSAGDRVGNLGYTF.